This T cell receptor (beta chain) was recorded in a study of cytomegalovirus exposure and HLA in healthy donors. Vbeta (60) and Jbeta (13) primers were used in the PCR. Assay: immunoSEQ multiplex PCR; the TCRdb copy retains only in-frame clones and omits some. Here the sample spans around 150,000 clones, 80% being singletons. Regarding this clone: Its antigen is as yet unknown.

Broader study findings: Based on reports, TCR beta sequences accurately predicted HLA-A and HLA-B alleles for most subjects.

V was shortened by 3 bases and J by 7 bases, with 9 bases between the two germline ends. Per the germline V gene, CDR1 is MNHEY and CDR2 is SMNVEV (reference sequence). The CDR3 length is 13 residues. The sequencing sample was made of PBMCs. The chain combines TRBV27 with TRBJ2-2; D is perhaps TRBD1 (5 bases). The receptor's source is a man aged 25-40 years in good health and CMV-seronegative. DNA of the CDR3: TGTGCCAGCAGTTTTAAGGGGATCGGGGAGCTGTTTTTT. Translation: CASSFKGIGELFF.